Presented here are 20 T cell receptor beta chains from one specimen sequenced in a study of CD8 T cells in Susac syndrome. Reverse transcription of roughly 0.45 to 1 ug RNA was performed with random hexamers. TCRdb reanalysed the immunoSEQ multiplex PCR reads using MiXCR and keeps one entry per CDR3 protein. Seen here are 95,000 to 150,000 distinct CDR3 sequences, 95% to 96% observed once, and the top ten hold less than 0.15%. The sequenced sample was CD4+ T cells from PBMCs. Receptor source: a human donor with Susac syndrome.

This chain uses TRBV30 with TRBJ2-3, with D possibly matching TRBD2 (6 bases). Trimming stripped 4 bases from V and 0 bases from J, with 8 bases between. The CDR3 covers 13 residues. Germline CDR1 reads GTSNPN; CDR2 reads SVGIG (reference sequence). DNA of the CDR3: TGTGCCTGGACCCGGGGGAGCACAGATACGCAGTATTTT. Residues: CAWTRGSTDTQYF. Full variable domain (rest looked up from reference TRBV30 and TRBJ2-3): SQTIHQWPATLVQPVGSPLSLECTVEGTSNPNLYWYRQAAGRGLQLLFYSVGIGQISSEVPQNLSASRPQDRQFILSSKKLLLSDSGFYLCAWTRGSTDTQYFGPGTRLTVL.

The V and J genes are TRBV27 and TRBJ2-5; 8 positions agree with TRBD2. Germline assignment: CDR1 MNHEY and CDR2 SMNVEV (reference sequence). There are 15 residues in the CDR3. V dropped 1 base and J dropped 5; count of bases not matched to a gene: 6. In DNA form, the CDR3 reads TGTGCCAGCAGTTTATTCCCCGGGGGGGGCGAGACCCAGTACTTC. Protein product: CASSLFPGGGETQYF.

The chain joins TRBV30 to TRBJ2-2; D is unresolved. The CDR3 runs to 12 residues. The germline V gene has CDR1 GTSNPN and CDR2 SVGIG (reference sequence). CDR3 sequence reads: CAIAPWAGELFF. As DNA, the CDR3 is TGTGCGATAGCCCCATGGGCCGGGGAGCTGTTTTTT.

V is TRBV29-1 and J is TRBJ1-4, with a possible D match to TRBD1 (6 bases). Germline loops: CDR1 SQVTM, CDR2 ANQGSEA. V gave up 7 bases and J gave up 5 bases, with 14 bases separating them. The CDR3 is 13 amino acids. The CDR3 sequence: CSAEGDTNEKLFF. In DNA, the CDR3 is TGCAGCGCCGAAGGGGACACGAATGAAAAACTGTTTTTT.

The V call is TRBV18, the J call TRBJ1-1; 7 bases are shared with TRBD1. Germline V gene data show CDR1 as KGHSH and CDR2 as LQKENI. CDR3 size: 15 residues. V gave up 6 bases and J gave up 0 bases; unmatched junction bases: 7. The DNA of the CDR3 is TGTGCCAGCTCTAAAGGGGGCCACATGAACACTGAAGCTTTCTTT. Encoded protein: CASSKGGHMNTEAFF.

V usage is TRBV24-1 and J usage is TRBJ2-3; 10 bases agree with TRBD2. The CDR3 has 16 amino acids. The V segment lost 4 bases and the J segment 0 bases; nucleotides outside the gene matches: 3. In germline, CDR1 is KGHDR, CDR2 SFDVKD. The CDR3 coding sequence is TGTGCCACCAGTGACCTAGCGGGAGCTAGCACAGATACGCAGTATTTT. This encodes CATSDLAGASTDTQYF.

The chain recombines TRBV4-2 with TRBJ2-3; weak D call: TRBD2 (5 bases). V lost 4 bases, J lost 2 bases, and 16 bases lay in between. Germline lookup yields CDR1 LGHNA and CDR2 YNFKEQ. The CDR3 is 16 residues long. The CDR3 DNA follows: TGTGCCAGCAGCCCCCTCGGGGTCCCCCTCACAGATACGCAGTATTTT. It encodes CASSPLGVPLTDTQYF.

In the case of this clonotype: The junction shows a germline mismatch at one end, possibly a read error. J is TRBJ2-7 and V is TRBV4-1, with 7 bases matching TRBD1. This CDR3 comprises 12 residues. Per germline, CDR1 MGHRA and CDR2 YSYEKL. CDR3: CASSQGAYEQYF. As DNA, the CDR3 is TGTGCCAGCAGCCAGGGGGCCTACGAGCAGTACTTC.

V gene TRBV18 combines with J gene TRBJ2-7; D is perhaps TRBD2 (5 bases). V dropped 5 bases and J dropped 2 bases, with 10 bases sitting between them. This CDR3 comprises 13 residues. Germline CDR1 and CDR2: KGHSH and LQKENI. CDR3 amino acids: CASSEGVAYEQYF. In nucleotides, the CDR3 is TGTGCCAGCTCAGAGGGAGTGGCCTACGAGCAGTACTTC.

J is TRBJ2-5 and V is TRBV19, with 8 bases lining up with TRBD2. The CDR3 covers 14 residues. Germline V gives CDR1 LNHDA, CDR2 SQIVND (reference sequence). V shed 4 bases and J 2 bases; nucleotides not matched to a gene: 3. The CDR3 DNA reads as TGTGCCAGTAGTAGCGGGAGGAGACAAGAGACCCAGTACTTC. Protein sequence: CASSSGRRQETQYF.

The chain combines TRBV6-5 with TRBJ2-1, with 8 positions matching TRBD2. Germline V gene data show CDR1 as MNHEY and CDR2 as SVGAGI. The CDR3 is made up of 15 amino acids. J lost 7 bases, V lost 4 bases, and 9 bases had no gene match. CDR3 amino acids: CASSSPGGRENEQFF. CDR3 in DNA: TGTGCCAGCAGTTCTCCGGGGGGGCGGGAGAATGAGCAGTTCTTC.

This clonotype appeared a single time. This chain connects TRBV29-1 to TRBJ2-5; a possible D gene is TRBD1 (6 bases). Per germline, CDR1 SQVTM and CDR2 ANQGSEA. This CDR3 comprises 12 residues. V was clipped by 5 bases and J by 0 bases, with 7 bases between them. The CDR3 reads CSVTGYQETQYF. The CDR3 region has the DNA TGCAGCGTTACAGGGTACCAAGAGACCCAGTACTTC.

The chain is built from TRBV20-1 and TRBJ2-1; 10 bases line up with TRBD2. V shed 3 bases, J shed 6 bases, and the junction held 5 bases outside the gene matches. Germline CDR1 reads DFQATT; CDR2 reads SNEGSKA (reference sequence). This CDR3 is built from 14 residues. The CDR3, as DNA: TGCAGTGCTAGTGCTAGCGGGAGAGGCAATGAGCAGTTCTTC. It codes for CSASASGRGNEQFF.

The chain carries TRBV29-1 and TRBJ2-3, with D possibly matching TRBD2 (6 bases). The V gene lost 7 bases and the J gene lost 2 bases, with 16 bases spanning the gap. The CDR3 extends over 14 amino acids. Looked up from germline, CDR1 is SQVTM and CDR2 is ANQGSEA. The CDR3 DNA sequence: TGCAGCGCCGGACGTCTAGCGACCACAGATACGCAGTATTTT. It yields the protein CSAGRLATTDTQYF.

The chain employs TRBV11-2 and TRBJ2-1; D not certain. The CDR3 spans 14 residues. V was cut by 5 bases and J by 0 bases, with 8 bases left in between. Germline V gene sequence: CDR1 SGHAT, CDR2 FQNNGV. CDR3 bases: TGTGCCAGCAGCCCCCGGCCCTCCTACAATGAGCAGTTCTTC. Protein sequence: CASSPRPSYNEQFF. Based on the CDR3 plus reference TRBV11-2 and TRBJ2-1, the full variable domain is EAGVAQSPRYKIIEKRQSVAFWCNPISGHATLYWYQQILGQGPKLLIQFQNNGVVDDSQLPKDRFSAERLKGVDSTLKIQPAKLEDSAVYLCASSPRPSYNEQFFGPGTRLTVL.

This clonotype appeared once. The V call is TRBV6-2 or TRBV6-3, the J call TRBJ1-5; the match to TRBD1 covers 8 bases. Germline CDR1 reads MNHEY; CDR2 reads SVGEGT. The J segment lost 1 base and the V segment lost 0 bases, leaving 8 bases of the junction unmatched. The length of the CDR3 is 18 residues. CDR3 residues: CASSYSGTGPKSNQPQHF. The CDR3 DNA reads as TGTGCCAGCAGTTACTCCGGGACAGGACCTAAGAGCAATCAGCCCCAGCATTTT.

The V gene is TRBV30, the J gene TRBJ1-2; tentative D call: TRBD1 (5 bases). This CDR3 contains 12 residues. The germline gives CDR1 GTSNPN, CDR2 SVGIG (reference sequence). V was pared by 6 bases and J by 4 bases, with 12 bases between. The CDR3 nucleotides read TGTGCCTGCCGTGGGGGGAGCTATGGCTACACCTTC. Translating it yields CACRGGSYGYTF.

This chain connects TRBV6-5 to TRBJ1-3, with D unresolved. V was trimmed by 0 bases and J by 3 bases, leaving 3 bases between them. This CDR3 has 13 amino acids. Germline V gene lookup returns CDR1 MNHEY and CDR2 SVGAGI. Written as DNA, the CDR3 is TGTGCCAGCAGTTACTCGGATGGAAACACCATATATTTT. Protein sequence: CASSYSDGNTIYF.

The gene calls are TRBV4-3 and TRBJ1-4; D possibly corresponds to TRBD1 (5 bases). V was pared by 0 bases and J by 7 bases, with 18 bases between. The CDR3 length is 17 residues. Germline assignment: CDR1 LGHNA and CDR2 YSLEER. Here the CDR3 DNA reads TGCGCCAGCAGCCAAGATTTGGACAACTGGGGCGGTGAAAAACTGTTTTTT. It is translated as CASSQDLDNWGGEKLFF.

This sequence joins TRBV30 and TRBJ1-4; 11 nucleotides agree with TRBD1. CDR3 length: 14 amino acids. From germline, CDR1 is GTSNPN and CDR2 SVGIG (reference sequence). The V and J ends lost 1 base and 7 bases, in that order; junction bases with no gene match: 2. The CDR3: CAWSGDRGAEKLFF. CDR3 sequence (DNA): TGTGCCTGGAGTGGGGACAGGGGGGCTGAAAAACTGTTTTTT.